The clone carrying this TCR beta chain occurred a few times. V lost 3 bases to trimming and J lost 1 base; unmatched junction nucleotides: 1. Germline assignment: CDR1 LNHDA and CDR2 SQIVND (reference sequence). This CDR3 is built from 14 residues. These data originate in a study of Graves' ophthalmopathy and Graves' hyperthyroidism. Researchers took RNA transcripts and amplified TCR beta CDR3 regions from them. First-round RT-PCR employed HTBI primers, with a second-round multiplex PCR after it. TCRdb reprocessed the multiplex PCR reads via MiXCR and lists one record per CDR3 protein. Among almost 750,000 distinct CDR3 sequences listed, 40% were seen once.

The chain has TRBV19 and TRBJ2-7; 9 bases align to TRBD2. The sequenced material came from peripheral blood. This TCR was sampled from an adult man with Graves' ophthalmopathy. The DNA of the CDR3 is TGTGCCAGTAGTATGGGACTAGCTTCCTACGAGCAGTACTTC. It is translated as CASSMGLASYEQYF. Full variable domain (outside the CDR3, taken from reference TRBV19 and TRBJ2-7): DGGITQSPKYLFRKEGQNVTLSCEQNLNHDAMYWYRQDPGQGLRLIYYSQIVNDFQKGDIAEGYSVSREKKESFPLTVTSAQKNPTAFYLCASSMGLASYEQYFGPGTRLTVT.